This T cell receptor beta chain was recorded in a study of blood T cell repertoires in COVID-19. Whole-study context: Specimens from acute and convalescent COVID-19 originated in the United States, Italy and Spain. The analysed material was cDNA or gDNA that came from T cells, B-cell-depleted T cells, or PBMCs.

The germline CDR1 and CDR2 sequences are MNHEY and SVGEGT. With V trimmed by 4 bases and J by 0 bases, 11 bases remained unmatched. This CDR3 is 17 amino acids long. In the authors' methods: Reference gene primer amplification yielded estimated nucleated cell counts. Measured with immunoSEQ multiplex PCR; TCRdb has only the in-frame clones, and not every one. D and trimming were read from the DNA, whereas the V and J calls and clone size are those reported in that table. This table has about 260,000 clones, 70% to 85% appearing once. In its sample, this clone was seen once. The sequenced sample was peripheral blood. The sequence came from a woman older than 75 with acute or convalescent COVID-19. V usage is TRBV6-2 or TRBV6-3 and J usage is TRBJ1-2; TRBD1 aligns across 7 bases. CDR3: CASSLPGQKLANYGYTF. The CDR3 DNA is TGTGCCAGCAGTTTGCCGGGACAGAAGTTAGCTAACTATGGCTACACCTTC.